The T cell receptor beta chain under discussion was sequenced for a study of CD8 T cells in Susac syndrome (dated by TCRdb to about 2019). With regard to the full study: Of the Susac syndrome patients who were sequenced, eight or nine were in clinical remission while six had clinically active disease. The study used repertoire sequencing to test whether antigen drove CD8+ T cell activation and differentiation in Susac syndrome. The clonality of the CD8+ T cell repertoire was compared across more than 9 healthy donors, roughly 14 Susac syndrome patients and under 18 multiple sclerosis patients. Susac syndrome patients were therapy-naive, on corticosteroids (some also receiving IVIg), or on IVIg alone at blood withdrawal. Beyond this particular receptor, the publication reports: The number of individuals in the TCR sequencing and HLA analysis was acknowledged as relatively small. Sixteen Susac-specific public clones were identified in the total CD8+ repertoire, and five or six Susac-specific public clones were identified in the CD8+ TEMRA repertoire. Clonal expansion was observed in Susac syndrome CD8+ repertoires, with the highest expansion in CD8+ TEMRA cells and greater expansion in clinically active than in remitting patients.

On this clonotype: Its antigen target is currently unknown. Base quality data are lacking; no much larger clone is found one base away.

High-throughput TCR beta sequencing profiled peripheral blood CD8+ and CD4+ T cells from healthy donors, Susac syndrome patients and multiple sclerosis patients. The Susac syndrome patients fulfilled recently defined diagnostic criteria for either definite or probable disease. Bulk CD8+ and CD4+ T cells were purified by magnetic negative isolation, while CD8+ TEMRA cells were enriched using FACS. Blood was collected in EDTA tubes and processed within 24 hours, with PBMCs isolated through density gradient centrifugation. PBMCs intended for TCR sequencing were cryopreserved in liquid nitrogen and were subsequently thawed in a 37 degrees C water bath. The sorted or isolated CD4+, CD8+ and CD8+ TEMRA cells had a purity of 90% or higher. RNA was extracted with the RNeasy kit and 0.5 to 1 ug was reverse transcribed using random hexamers. The immunoSEQ multiplex PCR assay, covering 54 Vbeta and 13 Jbeta segments, was used to amplify TCR beta CDR3 regions. PCR amplification bias was corrected by using a synthetic template baseline for primer optimization and computational correction. In the source study's methods: Only productive sequences were kept, with reads annotated to V, D and J genes according to IMGT and analyzed in immunoSEQ Analyzer. Clonality was computed as one minus Shannon entropy normalized by log2 of the number of productive unique sequences. Public and private clones were assessed among the 100 most prevalent clones of each patient and control. Clones were defined as Susac-specific when absent from the healthy and MS cohorts, from approximately 1,100 published viral clones and from other ImmuneACCESS disease sequences. The raw public reads went through TCRdb reprocessing: fastp at Q25, MiXCR clone calling, in-frame beta chains kept. For every CDR3 protein sequence, its rows merge into one entry that carries the most common genes and DNA. TCRdb's processing, not the study's, gives the V and J calls here. Recorded for this sample are about 140,000 distinct CDR3 sequences; just under 95% of them occurred a single time. The biggest ten clones account for 0.15% to 0.2% of the sample.

The germline ends are 4 bases apart after V is trimmed by 0 bases and J by 4 bases. Sequences LNHNV (CDR1) and YYDKDF (CDR2) are obtained from the germline V gene (reference sequence). The CDR3 covers 14 residues, taking in both the cysteine and the phenylalanine. The DNA shown is the 42-base CDR3, in frame from base 1. The receptor chain draws on TRBV15 and TRBJ2-6, with the D gene not confidently named. The sample taken for sequencing was CD8+ T cells from PBMCs. The receptor was derived from a human donor with Susac syndrome. The bases read TGTGCCACCAGCAGAGAAGCCGGGGCCAACGTCCTGACTTTC. Its coded protein is CATSREAGANVLTF.